Presented here are 24 T cell receptor beta chains from one specimen sequenced in a study of spatial heterogeneity in lung cancer. Findings and caveats of the study: Counts that tracked tumor mutation counts were those of expanded intratumoral alpha and beta TCRs.

Their cognate antigens are unknown. Via MiXCR, TCRdb re-called the 5' RACE reads, giving one row per CDR3 protein. The data show more than 2,500 distinct CDR3 sequences, approximately 30% seen once. Described time point: sample taken at primary tumor resection. The sample consisted of lung tumor tissue, taken at surgery. The receptors originated from a female donor with early-stage non-small cell lung cancer.

The chain couples TRBV29-1 to TRBJ2-1; D might be TRBD2 (6 bases). The CDR3 has 15 amino acids. V dropped 5 bases and J dropped 0 bases, with 14 bases sitting between them. Germline CDR1 and CDR2: SQVTM and ANQGSEA. In DNA form, the CDR3 reads TGCAGCGTTCGTCAAGCGGGTGCCTCCTACAATGAGCAGTTCTTC. This codes for CSVRQAGASYNEQFF.

This clonotype is categorized as medium-sized. This chain joins TRBV12-5 and TRBJ1-4; D perhaps matches TRBD1 (5 bases). Trimming shortened V by 5 bases and J by 7 bases, and 17 bases separated the two germline ends. The CDR3 consists of 15 residues. CDR1 LGHNT and CDR2 FRNRAP come from the germline V gene. For the CDR3, the DNA is TGTGCTAGTGGTCCCTGGGACCCGAGAGGTGAAAAACTGTTTTTT. Translation gives CASGPWDPRGEKLFF.

In its sample, this clonotype is medium-sized. CDR3 nucleotides: TGTGCCAGCAGCTTGGAAGCGGGGGATAGTTCACCCCTCCACTTT. Translated: CASSLEAGDSSPLHF. The chain links TRBV5-4 to TRBJ1-6, with D maybe TRBD1 (5 bases). From germline, CDR1 is SGHNT and CDR2 YYREEE (reference sequence). V was cut by 0 bases and J by 9 bases, with 13 bases left in between. The CDR3 has 15 residues. The complete variable domain, with remaining parts taken from reference TRBV5-4 and TRBJ1-6, reads ETGVTQSPTHLIKTRGQQVTLRCSSQSGHNTVSWYQQALGQGPQFIFQYYREEENGRGNFPPRFSGLQFPNYSSELNVNALELDDSALYLCASSLEAGDSSPLHFGNGTRLTVT.

Worth noting for this clonotype: Mismatch with germline at one junction end may stem from a read error. This chain connects TRBV7-2 to TRBJ2-2; D gene uncertain. This CDR3 is 13 amino acids long. Germline CDR1 reads SGHTA; CDR2 reads FQGNSA. CDR3 amino acids: CVSSSLAAGELFF. As DNA, the CDR3 is TGTGTCAGCAGCTCACTCGCAGCCGGGGAGCTGTTTTTT.

This clonotype is medium-sized. V gene TRBV11-2 combines with J gene TRBJ2-1; 13 nucleotides align to TRBD2. CDR1 is SGHAT, CDR2 FQNNGV, per germline. Germline trimming cut 5 bases from V and 0 bases from J; bases unmatched to any gene: 4. The CDR3 totals 17 residues. CDR3 nucleotides: TGTGCCAGCAGCAAGGGACTAGCGGGAAGCTCCTACAATGAGCAGTTCTTC. It yields the protein CASSKGLAGSSYNEQFF.

This clonotype has just a few counts. CDR3 nucleotides: TGTGCCAGCAGTGGAACACTAGCGGGGACTGACTACGAGCAGTACTTC. Translation gives CASSGTLAGTDYEQYF. The V gene is TRBV6-4, the J gene TRBJ2-7; 10 nucleotides agree with TRBD2. Per the germline V gene, CDR1 is MRHNA and CDR2 is SNTAGT. Trimming cost V 4 bases and J 3 bases; bases outside gene matches: 9. This CDR3 region has 16 residues.

Relative to its sample, this clonotype is large. The V and J genes are TRBV3-1 and TRBJ2-2; D is perhaps TRBD1 (6 bases). The germline CDR1 and CDR2 sequences are LGHDT and YNNKEL (reference sequence). CDR3 length: 16 amino acids. The germline V and J ends were trimmed by 1 base and 4 bases, with 13 bases remaining between them. The CDR3 region has the DNA TGTGCCAGCAGCCAAGTCGCCCGCAGGGGCACCGGGGAGCTGTTTTTT. Protein product: CASSQVARRGTGELFF.

By share, this clonotype counts as large. The chain links TRBV29-1 to TRBJ2-3; D remains ambiguous. The CDR3 totals 13 residues. Germline V gene data show CDR1 as SQVTM and CDR2 as ANQGSEA. The V and J ends lost 7 bases and 2 bases respectively, with 13 bases between them. The CDR3 region is CSGTMADTDTQYF. For the CDR3, the DNA is TGCAGCGGTACGATGGCTGACACAGATACGCAGTATTTT.

This clonotype has only a few counts. This chain uses TRBV5-4 with TRBJ2-3; D remains ambiguous. Trimming removed 0 bases at V and 0 bases at J, with 8 bases between. The CDR3 sequence is 15 residues long. CDR1 SGHNT and CDR2 YYREEE come from the germline V gene (reference sequence). CDR3 region: CASSLAVTSTDTQYF. The CDR3 region has the DNA TGTGCCAGCAGCTTGGCCGTTACTAGCACAGATACGCAGTATTTT.

The chain is built from TRBV2 and TRBJ2-7; no clear D. V lost 7 bases, J lost 3 bases, and 7 bases lay in between. The CDR3 has 11 amino acids. Germline-derived CDR1 and CDR2 are SNHLY and FYNNEI. The CDR3 coding sequence is TGTGCCAGCAATCGCTACTACGAGCAGTACTTC. It yields the protein CASNRYYEQYF.

This clonotype was seen once. This chain uses TRBV9 with TRBJ2-7; D is ambiguous. The CDR3 contains 14 residues. Trimming removed 0 bases at V and 0 bases at J, with 7 bases between. Germline-derived CDR1 and CDR2 are SGDLS and YYNGEE. Written as DNA, the CDR3 is TGTGCCAGCAGCGTAGCGGACCCCTCCTACGAGCAGTACTTC. This translates into CASSVADPSYEQYF.

The CDR3 reads CASSRDRAYYNEQFF. CDR3 bases: TGTGCCAGCAGTCGGGACAGGGCTTACTACAATGAGCAGTTCTTC. The chain combines TRBV6-2 or TRBV6-3 with TRBJ2-1, with 9 bases aligning to TRBD1. V lost 5 bases, J lost 3 bases, and 5 bases stayed unmatched. CDR1 is MNHEY and CDR2 is SVGEGT in the germline V gene. The CDR3 covers 15 residues.

This clonotype was counted between two and nine times. V is TRBV28 and J is TRBJ2-2; 10 nucleotides match TRBD1. The V segment lost 5 bases and the J segment 1 base; nucleotides outside the gene matches: 10. The CDR3 totals 18 residues. Germline values: CDR1 MDHEN, CDR2 SYDVKM. The chain's CDR3 is CASSAGTGQGKNTGELFF. The DNA of the CDR3 is TGTGCCAGCAGTGCAGGAACGGGACAGGGGAAGAACACCGGGGAGCTGTTTTTT.

The chain links TRBV12-3 or TRBV12-4 to TRBJ2-7; D is unclear. This CDR3 spans 11 amino acids. V was cut by 6 bases and J by 4 bases, with 7 bases left in between. DNA of the CDR3: TGTGCCAGCAGCCGGAGATACGAGCAGTACTTC. Its translation: CASSRRYEQYF.

The V call is TRBV10-2, the J call TRBJ2-7; D is perhaps TRBD1 or TRBD2 (5 bases each). CDR1 and CDR2 (germline): WSHSY, SAAADI. CDR3 size: 15 residues. Trimming stripped 7 bases from V and 3 bases from J, with 19 bases between. CDR3 sequence (DNA): TGCGCCAGCACCCGGGACGGAGAGTTTCTCTACGAGCAGTACTTC. Its translation: CASTRDGEFLYEQYF.

In this sample, this clonotype turned up a few times. The V call is TRBV6-2 or TRBV6-3, the J call TRBJ2-1, with 9 bases fitting TRBD1. Looked up from germline, CDR1 is MNHEY and CDR2 is SVGEGT. The CDR3 totals 15 residues. V shed 7 bases and J 3 bases; nucleotides not matched to a gene: 7. CDR3 sequence reads: CASTQTGGRYNEQFF. In DNA form, the CDR3 reads TGTGCCAGCACCCAGACAGGGGGTCGCTACAATGAGCAGTTCTTC.

By share, this clonotype ranks as large (0.1 to 1%). This chain connects TRBV20-1 to TRBJ2-1, with a possible D match to TRBD2 (5 bases). The germline CDR1 and CDR2 sequences are DFQATT and SNEGSKA (reference sequence). V gave up 6 bases and J gave up 0 bases, with 15 bases separating them. The CDR3 extends over 15 amino acids. The CDR3 loop reads CSAENSESSYNEQFF. As DNA, the CDR3 is TGCAGTGCCGAAAATAGCGAGAGCTCCTACAATGAGCAGTTCTTC.

This clonotype was found many times. The chain recombines TRBV9 with TRBJ2-1; 9 nucleotides match TRBD2. J lost 4 bases, V lost 4 bases, and 3 bases had no gene match. Per the germline V gene, CDR1 is SGDLS and CDR2 is YYNGEE. The CDR3 consists of 14 residues. The CDR3 loop is CASSTSGPYNEQFF. As DNA, the CDR3 is TGTGCCAGCAGCACTAGCGGGCCATACAATGAGCAGTTCTTC.

This clonotype was picked up a small number of times. The V call is TRBV28, the J call TRBJ2-7; TRBD2 might be the D (7 bases). CDR1 and CDR2 from the germline V gene are MDHEN and SYDVKM. This CDR3 is 14 amino acids long. The V end was cut by 3 bases, the J end by 6 bases, with 15 bases between. The CDR3 nucleotides are TGTGCCAGCAGTTTCCGGGGGGCTACTCCCGAGCAGTACTTC. This translates into CASSFRGATPEQYF. Full variable domain (rest looked up from reference TRBV28 and TRBJ2-7): DVKVTQSSRYLVKRTGEKVFLECVQDMDHENMFWYRQDPGLGLRLIYFSYDVKMKEKGDIPEGYSVSREKKERFSLILESASTNQTSMYLCASSFRGATPEQYFGPGTRLTVT.

This clonotype is labeled as large. V gene TRBV5-5 combines with J gene TRBJ1-1; perhaps TRBD1 as D (5 bases). The length of the CDR3 is 17 residues. Germline V gene data show CDR1 as SGHKS and CDR2 as YYEKEE (reference sequence). The ends were cut back, 2 bases at V and 0 bases at J, with 17 bases in the middle. The CDR3 region is CASSFGGGRSMNTEAFF. The CDR3 bases are TGTGCCAGCAGCTTTGGGGGTGGACGATCAATGAACACTGAAGCTTTCTTT.

V gene TRBV4-1 combines with J gene TRBJ1-5; D is perhaps TRBD1 (5 bases). The V gene's germline CDR1 is MGHRA and CDR2 YSYEKL. The V and J ends lost 1 base and 0 bases respectively, with 7 bases between them. This CDR3 has 15 residues. In DNA form, the CDR3 reads TGCGCCAGCAGCCAAGGACAGTATAGCAATCAGCCCCAGCATTTT. Translation: CASSQGQYSNQPQHF.

In its sample, this clonotype ranks as medium-sized. This rearrangement joins TRBV2 to TRBJ2-7, with 13 bases that match TRBD2. CDR1 is SNHLY and CDR2 is FYNNEI in the germline V gene. The ends lost 8 bases at V and 6 bases at J; junction bases unmatched: 19. The CDR3 spans 18 residues. The CDR3 sequence is CASRRTGTSGKLSGEQYF. CDR3 DNA sequence: TGTGCCAGCCGAAGGACTGGGACTAGCGGGAAGTTATCGGGCGAGCAGTACTTC.

This clonotype is labeled as large. CDR3 residues: CATSDFRSGGRAPYNEQFF. The DNA for the CDR3 is TGTGCCACCAGTGATTTTCGGTCGGGGGGGAGGGCCCCGTACAATGAGCAGTTCTTC. The chain couples TRBV24-1 to TRBJ2-1, with 8 bases that match TRBD2. V shed 1 base, J shed 4 bases, and the junction held 14 bases outside the gene matches. Per the germline V gene, CDR1 is KGHDR and CDR2 is SFDVKD. This CDR3 is 19 amino acids long.

This clonotype counts as large (0.1 to 1%). The V gene is TRBV24-1, the J gene TRBJ2-1, with 9 positions matching TRBD2. The CDR3 has 18 residues. J gave up 6 bases and V 4 bases, and 15 bases lay outside the gene matches. Germline CDR1 is KGHDR and CDR2 is SFDVKD. In DNA form, the CDR3 reads TGTGCCACCAGTGACCTACCTTGGACTAGCGAGGGGGTCAATGAGCAGTTCTTC. As protein: CATSDLPWTSEGVNEQFF.